This TCR beta chain comes out of a study of shared clonotypes between healthy human individuals. Study background: Sampling drew on donors who were a couple of women and a few men aged 18 to 49. Study observations and caveats: Around 5.4% of naive CD4 clonotypes were common to a handful of donors.

The germline CDR1 and CDR2 sequences are LNHDA and SQIVND (reference sequence). CDR3 length: 13 residues. The germline V and J ends were trimmed by 8 bases and 0 bases, with 10 bases remaining between them. As concerns this clone: Its antigen is unidentified.

TCRdb keeps only in-frame clones here, not all; method: immunoSEQ multiplex PCR. The table shows about 960,000 clones, with 70% to 85% occurring only once. Nashville, Tennessee was home to all donors, who were Caucasian adults. In the CD4+ fraction, cells were divided into CD45RA+ naive and CD45RA-negative memory subsets. Sequenced sample: memory CD4+ T cells sorted from blood. Noted subset: CD45RA-negative fraction. The sequence came from a man aged 18-30 years in good health. The V call is TRBV19, the J call TRBJ2-5; D not resolved. CDR3 DNA sequence: TGTGCCAGTGCTCGGACCGACCAAGAGACCCAGTACTTC. Translation: CASARTDQETQYF.